This TCR beta chain was recovered during a study of tumor-infiltrating lymphocytes in localized non-small cell lung cancer. This CDR3 is built from 13 residues. V dropped 5 bases and J dropped 5 bases, with 13 bases sitting between them. The V gene's germline CDR1 is KGHSH and CDR2 LQKENI. The table lists this clone with a few counts. The repertoire was sequenced with immunoSEQ multiplex PCR; TCRdb's copy has only in-frame clones and lacks some. The sample holds around 25,000 clones; 60% to 75% are singletons and the top ten take roughly 5.4%. Sequenced material: lung tumor tissue. This sequence was found in a human donor with non-small cell lung cancer. This chain connects TRBV18 to TRBJ2-7; D is perhaps TRBD1 (6 bases). The CDR3 DNA reads as TGTGCCAGCTCAACCGGGACACGGGACGAGCAGTACTTC. This encodes CASSTGTRDEQYF.